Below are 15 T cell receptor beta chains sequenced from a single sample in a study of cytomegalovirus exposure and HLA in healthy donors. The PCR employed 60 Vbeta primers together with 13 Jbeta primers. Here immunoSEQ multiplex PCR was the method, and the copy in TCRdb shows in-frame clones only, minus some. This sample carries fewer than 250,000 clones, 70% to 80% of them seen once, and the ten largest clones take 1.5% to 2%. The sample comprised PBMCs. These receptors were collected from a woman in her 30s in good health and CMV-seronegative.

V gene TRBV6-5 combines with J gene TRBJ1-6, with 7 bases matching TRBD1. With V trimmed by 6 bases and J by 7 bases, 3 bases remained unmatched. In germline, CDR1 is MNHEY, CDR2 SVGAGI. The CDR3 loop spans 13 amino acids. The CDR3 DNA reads TGTGCCAGCAGGTGGGACAGAAATTCACCCCTCCACTTT. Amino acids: CASRWDRNSPLHF.

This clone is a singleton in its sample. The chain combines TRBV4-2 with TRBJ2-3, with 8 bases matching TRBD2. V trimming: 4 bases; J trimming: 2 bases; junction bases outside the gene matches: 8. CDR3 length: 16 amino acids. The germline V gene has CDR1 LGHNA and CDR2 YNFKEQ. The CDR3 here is CASSPEAGDYTDTQYF. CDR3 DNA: TGTGCCAGCAGCCCAGAAGCGGGGGACTACACAGATACGCAGTATTTT.

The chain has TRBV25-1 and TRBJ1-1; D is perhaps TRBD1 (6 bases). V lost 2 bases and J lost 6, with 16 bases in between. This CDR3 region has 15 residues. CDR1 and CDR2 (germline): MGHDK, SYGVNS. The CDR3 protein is CASSEPAGAGAEAFF. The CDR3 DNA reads TGTGCCAGCAGTGAACCGGCAGGGGCCGGGGCTGAAGCTTTCTTT. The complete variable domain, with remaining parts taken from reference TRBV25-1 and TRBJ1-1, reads EADIYQTPRYLVIGTGKKITLECSQTMGHDKMYWYQQDPGMELHLIHYSYGVNSTEKGDLSSESTVSRIRTEHFPLTLESARPSHTSQYLCASSEPAGAGAEAFFGQGTRLTVV.

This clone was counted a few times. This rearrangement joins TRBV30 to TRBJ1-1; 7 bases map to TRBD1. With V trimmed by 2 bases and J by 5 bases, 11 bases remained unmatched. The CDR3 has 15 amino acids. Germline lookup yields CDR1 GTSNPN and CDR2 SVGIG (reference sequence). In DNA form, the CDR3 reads TGTGCCTGGAGTCGACCGACAGGGCTCAGGACTGAAGCTTTCTTT. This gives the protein CAWSRPTGLRTEAFF.

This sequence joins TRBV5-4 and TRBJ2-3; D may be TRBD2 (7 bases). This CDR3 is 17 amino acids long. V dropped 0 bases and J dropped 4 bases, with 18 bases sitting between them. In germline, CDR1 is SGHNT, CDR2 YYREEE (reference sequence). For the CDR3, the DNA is TGTGCCAGCAGCTTGGGATCGGGGGGCTCAGGCGCAGATACGCAGTATTTT. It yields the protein CASSLGSGGSGADTQYF.

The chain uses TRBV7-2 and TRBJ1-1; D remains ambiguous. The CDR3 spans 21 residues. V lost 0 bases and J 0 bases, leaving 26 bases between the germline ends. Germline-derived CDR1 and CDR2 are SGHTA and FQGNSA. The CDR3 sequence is CASSLARPYSTRREMNTEAFF. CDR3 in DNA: TGTGCCAGCAGCTTAGCAAGGCCTTACTCCACTCGGAGGGAGATGAACACTGAAGCTTTCTTT.

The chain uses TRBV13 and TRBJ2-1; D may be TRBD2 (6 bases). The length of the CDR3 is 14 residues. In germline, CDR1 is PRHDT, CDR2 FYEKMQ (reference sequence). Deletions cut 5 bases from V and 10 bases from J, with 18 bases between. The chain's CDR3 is CASSAGRAEIEQFF. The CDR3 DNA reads TGTGCCAGCAGCGCGGGACGAGCAGAGATCGAGCAGTTCTTC.

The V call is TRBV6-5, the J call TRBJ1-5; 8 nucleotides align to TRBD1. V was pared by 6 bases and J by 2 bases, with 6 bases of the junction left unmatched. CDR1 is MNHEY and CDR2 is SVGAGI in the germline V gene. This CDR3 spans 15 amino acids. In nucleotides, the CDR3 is TGTGCCAGCAGGGCCGACAGGGGAGGCAATCAGCCCCAGCATTTT. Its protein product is CASRADRGGNQPQHF.

CDR3 in amino acids: CASSEGRTGSTGELFF. In nucleotides, the CDR3 is TGTGCCAGCAGTGAAGGAAGGACAGGGAGCACCGGGGAGCTGTTTTTT. The genes are TRBV6-1 and TRBJ2-2; 8 nucleotides line up with TRBD1. V dropped 1 base and J dropped 4; count of bases not matched to a gene: 5. CDR1 MNHNS and CDR2 SASEGT come from the germline V gene. This CDR3 region has 16 residues.

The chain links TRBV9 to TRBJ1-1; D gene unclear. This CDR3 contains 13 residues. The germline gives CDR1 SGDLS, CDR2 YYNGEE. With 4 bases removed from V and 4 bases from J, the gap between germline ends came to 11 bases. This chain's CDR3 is CASSRGSGTEAFF. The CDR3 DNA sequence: TGTGCCAGCAGCCGAGGGTCCGGCACTGAAGCTTTCTTT.

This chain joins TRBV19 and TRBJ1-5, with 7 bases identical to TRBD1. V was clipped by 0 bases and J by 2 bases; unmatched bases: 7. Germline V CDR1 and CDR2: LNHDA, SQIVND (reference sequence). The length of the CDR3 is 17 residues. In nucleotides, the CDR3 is TGTGCCAGTAGTATAGAACGAGAAGGGGGCGGCAATCAGCCCCAGCATTTT. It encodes CASSIEREGGGNQPQHF.

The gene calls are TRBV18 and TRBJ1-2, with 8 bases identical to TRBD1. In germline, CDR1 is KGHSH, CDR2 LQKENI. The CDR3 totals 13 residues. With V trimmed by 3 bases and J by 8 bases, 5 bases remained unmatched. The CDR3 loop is CASSPMDREGYTF. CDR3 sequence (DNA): TGTGCCAGCTCACCTATGGACAGGGAAGGCTACACCTTC.

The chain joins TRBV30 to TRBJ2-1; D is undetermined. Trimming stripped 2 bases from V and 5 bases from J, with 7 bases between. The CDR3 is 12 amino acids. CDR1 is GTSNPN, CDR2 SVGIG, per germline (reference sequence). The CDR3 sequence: CAWSNSDNEQFF. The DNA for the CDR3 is TGTGCCTGGAGTAATTCGGACAATGAGCAGTTCTTC.

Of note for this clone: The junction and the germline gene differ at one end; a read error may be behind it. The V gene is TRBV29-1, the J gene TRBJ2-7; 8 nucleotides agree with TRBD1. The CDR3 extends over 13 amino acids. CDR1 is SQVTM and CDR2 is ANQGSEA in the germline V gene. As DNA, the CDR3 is TGCAGCGCCGCCGGGACAGGATCCTACGAGCCGTACTTC. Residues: CSAAGTGSYEPYF.

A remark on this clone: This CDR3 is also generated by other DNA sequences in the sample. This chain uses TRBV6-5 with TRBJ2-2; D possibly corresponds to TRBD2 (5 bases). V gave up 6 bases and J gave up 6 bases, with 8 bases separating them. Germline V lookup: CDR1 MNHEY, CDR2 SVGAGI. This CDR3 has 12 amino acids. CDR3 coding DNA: TGTGCCAGCAGCCGGGGTGCCGGGGAGCTGTTTTTT. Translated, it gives CASSRGAGELFF.